The present T cell receptor beta chain was sequenced within a study of cytomegalovirus exposure and HLA in healthy donors. At the level of the study: The same platform was used for the approximately 110 validation repertoires and the approximately 670 first-cohort repertoires, a later analysis reported. General study findings and limits: Per published reports, the classifier diagnosed cytomegalovirus status with high specificity and sensitivity. Cytomegalovirus association was assigned to about 150 TCR beta chains.

Trimming pared 4 bases from V and 5 bases from J, leaving 12 bases between. CDR3 size: 14 residues. Per germline, CDR1 SEHNR and CDR2 FQNEAQ (reference sequence). Of note for this clone: Antigen specificity is unknown.

TCRdb's copy holds only in-frame clones and misses some; the assay was immunoSEQ multiplex PCR. Of approximately 160,000 clones in the sample, around 92% were seen once. This chain links TRBV7-9 with TRBJ2-1, with a possible D match to TRBD1 (5 bases). The sequenced material came from PBMCs. This sequence was found in a man younger than 35 in good health and CMV-seropositive. The DNA for the CDR3 is TGTGCCAGCAGCTCCGCCCAGGGTGACAATGAGCAGTTCTTC. This encodes CASSSAQGDNEQFF.